The 17 T cell receptor beta chains below all came from one sample that was sequenced in a study of read filtering for tumor transcriptome and immune sequencing (dated by TCRdb to 2020 to 2022). Sequenced on an Illumina HiSeq 4000. TCR libraries were built from 400 to 450 ng RNA with the Immunoverse kit, using molecular barcoded adaptors covering alpha/delta and beta/gamma chains. TCRdb trimmed public reads at Q25 via fastp, called clones via MiXCR and kept in-frame beta chains. CDR3 protein duplicates are merged, each entry listing the most common genes and DNA. A total of around 40,000 distinct CDR3 sequences appear in this sample, approximately 12% of them only once. The top ten clonotypes cover about 38% of the sample. Sequenced material: a population of CD138-negative cells sorted from bone marrow. The cell subset or site label corresponds to: bone marrow mononuclear cells depleted of CD138+ plasma/myeloma cells by negative magnetic selection. Source of these receptors: a donor aged 40 or older with multiple myeloma.

This clonotype has at least ten counts. V and J are TRBV28 and TRBJ2-1, with D uncertain. The CDR3 loop spans 14 amino acids. The V end lost 1 base, the J end lost 1 base, and 5 bases lay between the germline ends. CDR1 is MDHEN and CDR2 is SYDVKM in the germline V gene. This CDR3 is CASSLSGSYNEQFF. For the CDR3, the DNA is TGTGCCAGCAGTTTATCCGGGTCCTACAATGAGCAGTTCTTC.

Comments on this clonotype: A much larger clone lies one base from this, so it may be a read error. The chain employs TRBV12-3 or TRBV12-4 and TRBJ2-2, with TRBD2 as a possible D gene (6 bases). The V gene lost 6 bases and the J gene lost 5 bases, with 16 bases spanning the gap. This CDR3 is built from 15 residues. The chain's CDR3 is CASSPGASDTGELFF. CDR3 DNA: TGTGCCAGCAGCCCTGGGGCTAGCGATACCGGGGAGCTGTTTTTT.

At least ten counts were recorded for this clonotype. The gene calls are TRBV19 and TRBJ1-5; D perhaps matches TRBD1 (5 bases). This CDR3 is built from 15 residues. The V and J ends lost 8 bases and 3 bases respectively, with 17 bases between them. The germline V gene encodes CDR1 LNHDA and CDR2 SQIVND (reference sequence). DNA of the CDR3: TGTGCCAGTCACGCGAGGGGCCGATTCAATCAGCCCCAGCATTTT. It specifies CASHARGRFNQPQHF.

There are many counts of this clonotype. The chain's CDR3 is CASSYPSYEQYF. Here the CDR3 DNA reads TGTGCCAGCAGTTACCCCTCCTACGAGCAGTACTTC. This chain uses TRBV6-2 or TRBV6-3 with TRBJ2-7; D remains ambiguous. The CDR3 covers 12 residues. Germline CDR1 MNHEY, CDR2 SVGEGT. V lost 2 bases and J lost 0, with 2 bases in between.

This clonotype was seen ten or more times. The rearrangement uses TRBV28 and TRBJ2-1; possibly TRBD2 for D (5 bases). The V gene's germline CDR1 is MDHEN and CDR2 SYDVKM. The CDR3 sequence is 12 residues long. V lost 7 bases to trimming and J lost 7 bases, with 11 bases between them. The CDR3 loop is CASTVGRNEQFF. The DNA of the CDR3 is TGTGCCAGCACCGTAGGGAGAAATGAGCAGTTCTTC.

This clonotype was seen ten or more times. The rearrangement uses TRBV7-9 and TRBJ2-1; D is ambiguous. The germline CDR1 and CDR2 sequences are SEHNR and FQNEAQ (reference sequence). This CDR3 region has 13 residues. Deletions cut 1 base from V and 7 bases from J, with 8 bases between. The CDR3 sequence is CASSLGLPNEQFF. DNA for the CDR3: TGTGCCAGCAGCTTAGGGCTACCAAATGAGCAGTTCTTC.

This clonotype was seen many times. The V call is TRBV11-2, the J call TRBJ2-1; 9 bases are a match to TRBD2. The CDR3 loop spans 16 amino acids. Trimming took 3 bases from V and 8 from J; bases not matched to a gene: 11. CDR1 and CDR2 (germline): SGHAT, FQNNGV. The CDR3 sequence is CASSLPRGAGGDEQFF. The CDR3, as DNA: TGTGCCAGCAGCTTGCCCAGAGGGGCGGGGGGGGATGAGCAGTTCTTC.

Many counts were recorded for this clonotype. The J gene is TRBJ1-1, the V gene TRBV2; TRBD1 agrees at 7 bases. Germline loops: CDR1 SNHLY, CDR2 FYNNEI. CDR3 size: 13 residues. Germline trimming cut 8 bases from V and 1 base from J; bases unmatched to any gene: 4. The CDR3: CASGGQRNTEAFF. The CDR3 coding sequence is TGTGCCAGCGGGGGACAGAGGAACACTGAAGCTTTCTTT. Filled out from reference TRBV2 and TRBJ1-1, the complete variable domain reads EPEVTQTPSHQVTQMGQEVILRCVPISNHLYFYWYRQILGQKVEFLVSFYNNEISEKSEIFDDQFSVERPDGSNFTLKIRSTKLEDSAMYFCASGGQRNTEAFFGQGTRLTVV.

This clonotype was counted ten times or more. CDR3 residues: CASSRRDFPREQFF. In DNA, the CDR3 is TGTGCCAGTAGTAGGAGGGACTTTCCCCGTGAGCAGTTCTTC. The chain recombines TRBV19 with TRBJ2-1, with D perhaps matching TRBD2 (6 bases). V lost 4 bases, J lost 9 bases, and 16 bases lay in between. Germline V gene lookup returns CDR1 LNHDA and CDR2 SQIVND (reference sequence). The CDR3 is made up of 14 amino acids. The full variable domain, its missing parts supplied by reference TRBV19 and TRBJ2-1, is DGGITQSPKYLFRKEGQNVTLSCEQNLNHDAMYWYRQDPGQGLRLIYYSQIVNDFQKGDIAEGYSVSREKKESFPLTVTSAQKNPTAFYLCASSRRDFPREQFFGPGTRLTVL.

As regards this clonotype: This may arise from a read error, as a much more abundant clone is one base away. The gene calls are TRBV28 and TRBJ2-1; 11 bases line up with TRBD2. V dropped 8 bases and J dropped 7; count of bases not matched to a gene: 4. Germline loops: CDR1 MDHEN, CDR2 SYDVKM. The CDR3 runs 13 residues. In nucleotides, the CDR3 is TGTGCCAGCTATAGCGGGGGGGTAAATGAGCAGTTCTTC. Translation: CASYSGGVNEQFF. The complete variable domain, with remaining parts taken from reference TRBV28 and TRBJ2-1, reads DVKVTQSSRYLVKRTGEKVFLECVQDMDHENMFWYRQDPGLGLRLIYFSYDVKMKEKGDIPEGYSVSREKKERFSLILESASTNQTSMYLCASYSGGVNEQFFGPGTRLTVL.

Many counts were recorded for this clonotype. This rearrangement joins TRBV6-1 to TRBJ2-3; 10 nucleotides align to TRBD2. The CDR3 covers 14 residues. The germline V gene encodes CDR1 MNHNS and CDR2 SASEGT. The V and J ends lost 5 bases and 5 bases, in that order; junction bases with no gene match: 4. CDR3 sequence (DNA): TGTGCCAGCAGTTTAGCGGGGGGACGAGATACGCAGTATTTT. Protein: CASSLAGGRDTQYF.

Regarding this clonotype: Mismatch with germline at one junction end may stem from a read error. V is TRBV24-1 and J is TRBJ2-7, with D hard to call. The CDR3 length is 15 residues. The V gene's germline CDR1 is KGHDR and CDR2 SFDVKD. CDR3 loop: CATSLKILRTLRSSF. CDR3 DNA sequence: TGTGCCACCAGTCTCAAGATTCTCCGAACTCTCAGATCTTCTTTC.

Ten or more counts support this clonotype. The genes are TRBV7-2 and TRBJ2-5; D tentatively reads TRBD1 or TRBD2 (5 bases each). Germline V gene data show CDR1 as SGHTA and CDR2 as FQGNSA. V was cut by 6 bases and J by 3 bases, with 11 bases left in between. The CDR3 extends over 13 amino acids. CDR3 sequence (DNA): TGTGCCAGCAGACCCGGGACCAAAGAGACCCAGTACTTC. Its protein product is CASRPGTKETQYF.

This clonotype was recorded at least ten times. This CDR3 reads CASSARGASTDTQYF. The DNA of the CDR3 is TGTGCCAGCAGCGCGCGGGGGGCCAGCACAGATACGCAGTATTTT. The chain is built from TRBV9 and TRBJ2-3; 8 nucleotides align to TRBD2. The CDR3 runs to 15 residues. V was pared by 3 bases and J by 0 bases, with 3 bases of the junction left unmatched. The germline CDR1 and CDR2 sequences are SGDLS and YYNGEE.

This clonotype was recorded only once. V gene TRBV3-1 combines with J gene TRBJ2-1; tentative D call: TRBD1 (5 bases). V lost 4 bases, J lost 5 bases, and 9 bases lay in between. The CDR3 extends over 13 amino acids. The germline gives CDR1 LGHDT, CDR2 YNNKEL (reference sequence). CDR3 sequence: CASSRLGDNEQFF. The DNA for the CDR3 is TGTGCCAGCAGCCGGTTAGGGGACAATGAGCAGTTCTTC.

In its sample, this clonotype was seen many times. The chain has TRBV7-8 and TRBJ2-3, with 10 bases matching TRBD2. The CDR3 spans 15 residues. Looked up from germline, CDR1 is SGHVS and CDR2 is FQNEAQ. V dropped 5 bases and J dropped 2; count of bases not matched to a gene: 4. This chain's CDR3 is CASSQGLADTDTQYF. The CDR3 coding sequence is TGTGCCAGCAGCCAAGGACTAGCGGACACAGATACGCAGTATTTT.

At least ten counts were recorded for this clonotype. The chain couples TRBV12-3 or TRBV12-4 to TRBJ2-5, with 8 bases lining up with TRBD2. The CDR3 consists of 15 residues. V lost 6 bases, J lost 5 bases, and 11 bases stayed unmatched. In DNA, the CDR3 is TGTGCCAGCAGCCCATCCGGGGGGGGAAGGGAGACCCAGTACTTC. Its translation is CASSPSGGGRETQYF.